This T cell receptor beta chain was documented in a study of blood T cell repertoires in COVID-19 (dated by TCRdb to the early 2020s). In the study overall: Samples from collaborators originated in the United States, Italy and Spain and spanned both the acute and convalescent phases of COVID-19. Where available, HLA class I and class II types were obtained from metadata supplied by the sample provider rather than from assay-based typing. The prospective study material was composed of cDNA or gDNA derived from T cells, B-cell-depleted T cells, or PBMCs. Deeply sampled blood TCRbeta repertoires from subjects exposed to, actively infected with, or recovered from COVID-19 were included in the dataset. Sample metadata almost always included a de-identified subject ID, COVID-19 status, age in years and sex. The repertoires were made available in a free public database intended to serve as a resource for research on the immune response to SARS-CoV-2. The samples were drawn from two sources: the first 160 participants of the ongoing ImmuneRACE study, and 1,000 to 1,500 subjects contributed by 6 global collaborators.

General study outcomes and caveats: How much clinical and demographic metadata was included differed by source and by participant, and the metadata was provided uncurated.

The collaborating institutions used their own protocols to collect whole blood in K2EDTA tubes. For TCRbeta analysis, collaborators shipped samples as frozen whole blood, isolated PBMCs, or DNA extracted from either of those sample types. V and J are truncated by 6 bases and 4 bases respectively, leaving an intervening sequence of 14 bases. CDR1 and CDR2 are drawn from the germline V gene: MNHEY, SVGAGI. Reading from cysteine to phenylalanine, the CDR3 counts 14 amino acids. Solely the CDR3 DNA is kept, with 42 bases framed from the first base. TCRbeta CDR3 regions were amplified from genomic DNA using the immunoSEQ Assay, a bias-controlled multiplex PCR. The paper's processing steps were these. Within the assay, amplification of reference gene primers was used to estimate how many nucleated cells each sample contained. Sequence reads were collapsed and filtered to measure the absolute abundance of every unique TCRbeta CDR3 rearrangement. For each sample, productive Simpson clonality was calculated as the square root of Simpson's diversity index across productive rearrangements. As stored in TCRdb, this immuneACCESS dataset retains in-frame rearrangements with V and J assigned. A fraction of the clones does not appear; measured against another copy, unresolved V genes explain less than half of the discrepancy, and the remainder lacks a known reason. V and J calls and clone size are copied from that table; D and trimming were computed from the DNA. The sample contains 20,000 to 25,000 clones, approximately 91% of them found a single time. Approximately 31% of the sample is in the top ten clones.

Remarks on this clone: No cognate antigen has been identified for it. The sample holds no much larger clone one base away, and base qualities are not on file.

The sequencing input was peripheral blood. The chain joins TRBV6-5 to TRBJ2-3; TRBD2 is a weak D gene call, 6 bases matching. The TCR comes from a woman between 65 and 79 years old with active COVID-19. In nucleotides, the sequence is TGTGCCAGCAGCCTACCCGGGGGTTCAGATACGCAGTATTTT. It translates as CASSLPGGSDTQYF.